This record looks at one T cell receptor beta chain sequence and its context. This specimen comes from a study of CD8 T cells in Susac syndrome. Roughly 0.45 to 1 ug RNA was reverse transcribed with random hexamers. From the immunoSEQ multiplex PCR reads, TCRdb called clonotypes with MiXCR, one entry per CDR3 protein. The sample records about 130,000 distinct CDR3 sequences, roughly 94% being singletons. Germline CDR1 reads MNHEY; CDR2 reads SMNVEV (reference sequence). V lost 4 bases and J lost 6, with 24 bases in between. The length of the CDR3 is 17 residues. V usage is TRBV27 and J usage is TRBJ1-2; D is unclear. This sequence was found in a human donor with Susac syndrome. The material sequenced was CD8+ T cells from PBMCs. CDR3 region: CASSSNKYLVPMDGYTF. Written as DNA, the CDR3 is TGTGCCAGCAGTTCAAATAAATACCTAGTCCCCATGGATGGCTACACCTTC.